The source of this T cell receptor beta chain is a study of T cells in Graves' hyperthyroidism and ophthalmopathy. RNA transcripts were the template for amplifying TCR beta CDR3 regions. The TCR CDR3 first-round RT-PCR relied on the HTBI primer set. From the multiplex PCR reads, TCRdb called clonotypes with MiXCR, one entry per CDR3 protein. The sample consists of some 420,000 distinct CDR3 sequences, about an eighth of them appearing once. Looked up from germline, CDR1 is DFQATT and CDR2 is SNEGSKA (reference sequence). V was pared by 4 bases and J by 2 bases, with 4 bases of the junction left unmatched. The CDR3 has 13 amino acids. This clonotype was seen ten or more times.

The V call is TRBV20-1, the J call TRBJ2-5; TRBD1 matches 7 bases. This clonotype was obtained from a woman under 30 with Graves' hyperthyroidism. Sequencing input: blood. CDR3 sequence reads: CSATRDRQETQYF. The CDR3 DNA sequence: TGCAGTGCTACCCGGGACAGACAAGAGACCCAGTACTTC.